Presented here are 13 T cell receptor beta chains from one specimen sequenced in a study of T cells after yellow fever vaccination. Via MiXCR, TCRdb re-called the 5' RACE reads, giving one row per CDR3 protein. The data show 150,000 to 200,000 distinct CDR3 sequences, around 9% seen once. The sequencing used CD8+ T cells sorted from PBMCs, collected 45 days after the yellow fever booster vaccination. These receptors were obtained from a man between 18 and 35 years old who received the YFV17D yellow fever vaccine.

V is TRBV7-9 and J is TRBJ2-7; 8 bases are shared with TRBD1. Trimming removed 5 bases from V and 2 bases from J; junction bases left unmatched: 8. CDR1 SEHNR and CDR2 FQNEAQ come from the germline V gene (reference sequence). This CDR3 is built from 15 residues. The DNA for the CDR3 is TGTGCCAGCAGCCCGAGGGACAGGTCGACCTACGAGCAGTACGTC. Translated: CASSPRDRSTYEQYV.

This rearrangement joins TRBV11-3 to TRBJ2-3; TRBD1 matches at 8 bases. The V gene's germline CDR1 is SGHNT and CDR2 YENEEA. V was clipped by 4 bases and J by 3 bases; unmatched bases: 3. CDR3 size: 14 residues. CDR3 amino acids: CASSSRGRTDTQYF. The CDR3, as DNA: TGTGCCAGCAGCTCCAGGGGGCGTACAGATACGCAGTATTTT.

J is TRBJ2-5 and V is TRBV6-6; 8 nucleotides line up with TRBD2. CDR1 is MNHNY, CDR2 SVGAGI, per germline (reference sequence). V shed 6 bases and J 2 bases; nucleotides not matched to a gene: 8. The CDR3 has 15 residues. CDR3 in amino acids: CASSLPGLVQETQYF. CDR3 bases: TGTGCCAGCAGCCTACCGGGACTAGTTCAAGAGACCCAGTACTTC.

The chain recombines TRBV7-3 with TRBJ2-4; unclear D gene. In germline, CDR1 is SGHTA, CDR2 FQGTGA. The CDR3 runs 12 residues. Trimming took 2 bases from V and 15 from J, leaving 14 bases between them. The CDR3 DNA reads as TGTGCCAGCAGCTTACCTGGGGAAACCCGGTACTTC. As protein: CASSLPGETRYF.

This clonotype was seen at least ten times. The V and J genes are TRBV4-1 and TRBJ2-2; possibly TRBD2 for D (6 bases). Looked up from germline, CDR1 is MGHRA and CDR2 is YSYEKL. This CDR3 has 15 residues. The V and J ends lost 4 bases and 7 bases respectively, with 16 bases between them. For the CDR3, the DNA is TGCGCCAGCAGCCCCAGGCAGAGGGAGGACGGGGAGCTGTTTTTT. It yields the protein CASSPRQREDGELFF.

The chain is built from TRBV5-5 and TRBJ2-1, with 8 bases identical to TRBD1. CDR3 length: 14 amino acids. CDR1 and CDR2 (germline): SGHKS, YYEKEE (reference sequence). The V segment lost 3 bases and the J segment 7 bases; nucleotides outside the gene matches: 6. The CDR3 coding sequence is TGTGCCAGCAGCTCCGGACAGGGAAGTAATGAGCAGTTCTTC. It translates to CASSSGQGSNEQFF.

This clonotype turned up a few times. The J gene is TRBJ2-1, the V gene TRBV4-2; a possible D gene is TRBD2 (7 bases). The CDR3 extends over 15 amino acids. Germline V gene lookup returns CDR1 LGHNA and CDR2 YNFKEQ. The V gene lost 0 bases and the J gene lost 10 bases, with 16 bases spanning the gap. CDR3 region: CASSQDWEGEQEQFF. CDR3 sequence (DNA): TGTGCCAGCAGCCAAGACTGGGAGGGGGAACAGGAGCAGTTCTTC.

The chain is built from TRBV6-5 and TRBJ1-2, with no clear D. The CDR3 has 13 amino acids. In germline, CDR1 is MNHEY, CDR2 SVGAGI. Trimming pared 2 bases from V and 7 bases from J, leaving 11 bases between. CDR3 in DNA: TGTGCCAGCAGTTACGGGCAGGCCCTTGGCTACACCTTC. Amino acid sequence: CASSYGQALGYTF.

The chain combines TRBV2 with TRBJ2-5; D uncertain. Germline V CDR1 and CDR2: SNHLY, FYNNEI. Between the trimmed V and J ends, which lost 8 bases and 4 bases, there was a span of 20 bases. The CDR3 length is 15 residues. Here the CDR3 reads CASVRRQAPGETQYF. The DNA for the CDR3 is TGTGCCAGCGTAAGGCGGCAGGCGCCCGGAGAGACCCAGTACTTC. The full variable domain, its missing parts supplied by reference TRBV2 and TRBJ2-5, is EPEVTQTPSHQVTQMGQEVILRCVPISNHLYFYWYRQILGQKVEFLVSFYNNEISEKSEIFDDQFSVERPDGSNFTLKIRSTKLEDSAMYFCASVRRQAPGETQYFGPGTRLLVL.

This clonotype was recorded a few times. This chain connects TRBV6-6 to TRBJ2-1; D gene unclear. Germline-derived CDR1 and CDR2 are MNHNY and SVGAGI (reference sequence). The CDR3 totals 14 residues. Trimming pared 6 bases from V and 2 bases from J, leaving 11 bases between. The CDR3 nucleotides read TGTGCCAGCAGCGTCATTCGCACCTACAATGAGCAGTTCTTC. Translation gives CASSVIRTYNEQFF.

This clonotype showed up many times. The genes are TRBV20-1 and TRBJ2-1; 12 nucleotides line up with TRBD2. This CDR3 spans 15 amino acids. J gave up 9 bases and V 3 bases, and 9 bases lay outside the gene matches. Looked up from germline, CDR1 is DFQATT and CDR2 is SNEGSKA (reference sequence). The CDR3 spells CSASLASGGAAEQFF. The CDR3 DNA follows: TGCAGTGCTAGTCTGGCTAGCGGGGGGGCCGCTGAGCAGTTCTTC.

The chain employs TRBV11-2 and TRBJ2-2; possibly TRBD2 for D (6 bases). In germline, CDR1 is SGHAT, CDR2 FQNNGV. V dropped 6 bases and J dropped 0 bases, with 14 bases sitting between them. The CDR3 is 16 amino acids. This chain's CDR3 is CASSRWRGANTGELFF. The CDR3 DNA is TGTGCCAGCAGTCGATGGAGGGGCGCGAACACCGGGGAGCTGTTTTTT.

This clonotype appeared a few times. V gene TRBV6-6 combines with J gene TRBJ2-1, with D maybe TRBD2 (6 bases). CDR3 size: 13 residues. V lost 7 bases and J lost 10, with 17 bases in between. CDR1 is MNHNY, CDR2 SVGAGI, per germline (reference sequence). CDR3 protein: CASTWGLAKEQFF. The CDR3 DNA reads as TGTGCCAGCACGTGGGGACTCGCCAAAGAGCAGTTCTTC.